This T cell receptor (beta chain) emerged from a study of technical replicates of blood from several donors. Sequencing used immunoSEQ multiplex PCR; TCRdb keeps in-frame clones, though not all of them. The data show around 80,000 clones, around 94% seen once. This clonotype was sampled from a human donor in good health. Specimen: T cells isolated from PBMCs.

The chain's CDR3 is CASSLQFLGATDTQYF. In nucleotides, the CDR3 is TGTGCCAGCAGCTTACAGTTTCTGGGGGCGACAGATACGCAGTATTTT. The gene calls are TRBV7-9 and TRBJ2-3, with D possibly being TRBD1 (6 bases). V dropped 2 bases and J dropped 3 bases, with 15 bases sitting between them. The CDR3 spans 16 residues. Germline lookup yields CDR1 SEHNR and CDR2 FQNEAQ (reference sequence).